One sample yielded the 29 T cell receptor beta chains listed below, sequenced in a study of somatic mutations in cytotoxic T cells in rheumatoid arthritis. Libraries were prepared by immunoSEQ multiplex PCR; TCRdb keeps only in-frame clonotypes and omits some of them. The data show about 20,000 clones, with 85% seen just once and around 6.9% held by the top ten. Material: CD8+ T cells sorted from blood. These receptors came from a middle-aged woman with rheumatoid arthritis.

The chain is built from TRBV9 and TRBJ1-4; D uncertain. This CDR3 is built from 15 residues. V dropped 3 bases and J dropped 4 bases, with 13 bases sitting between them. Germline CDR1 reads SGDLS; CDR2 reads YYNGEE. The CDR3: CASSGPKAGNEKLFF. CDR3 DNA sequence: TGTGCCAGCAGCGGGCCCAAGGCGGGTAATGAAAAACTGTTTTTT.

This clone was seen more than once but under ten times. The J gene is TRBJ2-2, the V gene TRBV4-1; D is possibly TRBD2 (6 bases). Trimming removed 1 base from V and 7 bases from J, with 13 bases in between. This CDR3 is 15 amino acids long. CDR1 is MGHRA, CDR2 YSYEKL, per germline. The CDR3: CASSQVGGAGGELFF. The CDR3, as DNA: TGCGCCAGCAGCCAAGTAGGAGGGGCAGGCGGGGAGCTGTTTTTT.

This chain joins TRBV4-1 and TRBJ1-1; a possible D gene is TRBD1 (5 bases). The germline V gene encodes CDR1 MGHRA and CDR2 YSYEKL. The CDR3 covers 15 residues. Deletions cut 0 bases from V and 1 base from J, with 9 bases between. Written as DNA, the CDR3 is TGCGCCAGCAGCCAAGAAGGGCAGGGGAACACTGAAGCTTTCTTT. Protein product: CASSQEGQGNTEAFF.

This clone was seen more than once but under ten times. This chain joins TRBV2 and TRBJ2-7; 7 bases are a match to TRBD1. The CDR3 has 13 amino acids. CDR1 and CDR2 (germline): SNHLY, FYNNEI. J was trimmed by 2 bases and V by 11 bases; bases with no gene match: 9. CDR3 residues: CAGSGTEAYEQYF. CDR3 DNA sequence: TGTGCCGGCTCCGGGACAGAAGCCTACGAGCAGTACTTC.

In its sample, this clone was seen once. V gene TRBV6-1 combines with J gene TRBJ1-2; 8 nucleotides match TRBD1. Losses at the gene ends were 11 bases for V and 0 bases for J; bases not matched to a gene: 11. Germline V gene data show CDR1 as MNHNS and CDR2 as SASEGT. CDR3 length: 15 amino acids. CDR3: CAGRDRGSANYGYTF. The CDR3 bases are TGTGCCGGCCGTGACAGGGGTTCTGCTAACTATGGCTACACCTTC.

The chain employs TRBV29-1 and TRBJ2-7, with D perhaps TRBD2 (6 bases). This CDR3 region has 12 residues. CDR1 and CDR2 (germline): SQVTM, ANQGSEA. The V gene lost 6 bases and the J gene lost 3 bases, with 12 bases spanning the gap. The CDR3 sequence is CSVLEGSYEQYF. The CDR3 nucleotides read TGCAGCGTCCTGGAGGGGAGCTACGAGCAGTACTTC.

This clone is medium-sized by share. V gene TRBV9 combines with J gene TRBJ2-2; tentatively, D is TRBD2 (5 bases). This CDR3 has 17 amino acids. V shed 0 bases and J shed 1 base, with 13 bases lying between them. Germline lookup yields CDR1 SGDLS and CDR2 YYNGEE. The CDR3 DNA reads TGTGCCAGCAGCGTAGGAGTGGCTAGCCGGAACACCGGGGAGCTGTTTTTT. This translates into CASSVGVASRNTGELFF.

This clone was detected only once. The gene calls are TRBV7-9 and TRBJ2-7; D is perhaps TRBD2 (6 bases). Germline V CDR1 and CDR2: SEHNR, FQNEAQ (reference sequence). This CDR3 comprises 15 residues. The ends were cut back, 5 bases at V and 3 bases at J, with 17 bases in the middle. CDR3 loop: CASSVAEGTYYEQYF. In DNA, the CDR3 is TGTGCCAGCAGCGTCGCGGAGGGAACCTACTACGAGCAGTACTTC.

This rearrangement joins TRBV27 to TRBJ2-1; TRBD1 aligns across 8 bases. The germline V gene has CDR1 MNHEY and CDR2 SMNVEV (reference sequence). This CDR3 has 14 residues. V was pared by 7 bases and J by 6 bases, with 8 bases of the junction left unmatched. CDR3 protein: CASTAGQGGNEQFF. The CDR3 region has the DNA TGTGCCAGCACCGCCGGACAGGGCGGCAATGAGCAGTTCTTC.

The V call is TRBV14, the J call TRBJ2-7, with a tentative D call TRBD2 (6 bases). Trimming stripped 3 bases from V and 0 bases from J, with 9 bases between. This CDR3 has 14 residues. The V gene's germline CDR1 is SGHDN and CDR2 FVKESK. CDR3 sequence: CASSHSGLSYEQYF. In nucleotides, the CDR3 is TGTGCCAGCAGCCATAGCGGCCTCTCCTACGAGCAGTACTTC.

The chain links TRBV27 to TRBJ2-5; the match to TRBD1 covers 11 bases. Germline V gives CDR1 MNHEY, CDR2 SMNVEV (reference sequence). V trimming: 5 bases; J trimming: 5 bases; junction bases outside the gene matches: 10. The CDR3 spans 16 residues. CDR3 in amino acids: CASSPTLGDRGETQYF. CDR3 coding DNA: TGTGCCAGCAGTCCGACCCTGGGGGACAGGGGGGAGACCCAGTACTTC.

The V call is TRBV27, the J call TRBJ2-7, with D perhaps TRBD1 (5 bases). The CDR3 loop spans 13 amino acids. Germline CDR1 and CDR2: MNHEY and SMNVEV (reference sequence). V lost 7 bases to trimming and J lost 3 bases, with 13 bases between them. The CDR3 DNA reads TGTGCCAGCACCCTGGGGCCCCTCTACGAGCAGTACTTC. Its translation: CASTLGPLYEQYF.

The chain joins TRBV10-1 to TRBJ2-3, with 7 bases fitting TRBD1. This CDR3 comprises 17 residues. The germline CDR1 and CDR2 sequences are WNHNN and SYGVQD (reference sequence). V lost 0 bases, J lost 6 bases, and 12 bases stayed unmatched. CDR3 loop: CASSESELTGSEDTQYF. The CDR3 region has the DNA TGCGCCAGCAGTGAGTCGGAATTGACAGGGTCAGAGGATACGCAGTATTTT.

The chain couples TRBV6-5 to TRBJ1-3, with TRBD1 as a possible D gene (5 bases). Germline CDR1 reads MNHEY; CDR2 reads SVGAGI. V was trimmed by 5 bases and J by 4 bases, leaving 12 bases between them. The CDR3 runs 14 residues. CDR3 nucleotides: TGTGCCAGCAGTCGCCCGGGGGGAGGAAACACCATATATTTT. It is translated as CASSRPGGGNTIYF.

The J gene is TRBJ2-7, the V gene TRBV11-2, with TRBD1 identical over 10 bases. This CDR3 is built from 14 residues. Germline CDR1 SGHAT, CDR2 FQNNGV. J was trimmed by 3 bases and V by 5 bases; bases with no gene match: 4. DNA of the CDR3: TGTGCCAGCAGCCTGGGACAGGGGAACTACGAGCAGTACTTC. This codes for CASSLGQGNYEQYF.

This chain uses TRBV19 with TRBJ1-5, with a possible D match to TRBD1 (6 bases). CDR1 and CDR2 (germline): LNHDA, SQIVND (reference sequence). V lost 6 bases and J 3 bases, leaving 12 bases between the germline ends. The CDR3 has 14 amino acids. The CDR3 loop reads CASSGRGYNQPQHF. CDR3 nucleotides: TGTGCCAGTAGCGGCAGGGGCTACAATCAGCCCCAGCATTTT.

J is TRBJ1-3 and V is TRBV5-6, with no clear D. Looked up from germline, CDR1 is SGHDT and CDR2 is YYEEEE. Trimming took 0 bases from V and 0 from J, leaving 7 bases between them. The CDR3 contains 15 residues. The CDR3 loop reads CASSLDKDSGNTIYF. The CDR3 nucleotides read TGTGCCAGCAGCTTGGACAAAGACTCTGGAAACACCATATATTTT. Based on the CDR3 plus reference TRBV5-6 and TRBJ1-3, the full variable domain is DAGVTQSPTHLIKTRGQQVTLRCSPKSGHDTVSWYQQALGQGPQFIFQYYEEEERQRGNFPDRFSGHQFPNYSSELNVNALLLGDSALYLCASSLDKDSGNTIYFGEGSWLTVV.

This clone was seen once. This rearrangement joins TRBV4-2 to TRBJ1-1, with D unresolved. The V end lost 0 bases, the J end lost 2 bases, and 13 bases lay between the germline ends. The CDR3 has 16 residues. Looked up from germline, CDR1 is LGHNA and CDR2 is YNFKEQ. In DNA form, the CDR3 reads TGTGCCAGCAGCCAAGATGTTCGGGGATTTAACACTGAAGCTTTCTTT. Protein sequence: CASSQDVRGFNTEAFF.

V gene TRBV27 combines with J gene TRBJ1-1, with a tentative D call TRBD1 (5 bases). Germline CDR1 MNHEY, CDR2 SMNVEV (reference sequence). This CDR3 region has 14 residues. V was clipped by 3 bases and J by 4 bases, with 12 bases between them. The CDR3 nucleotides are TGTGCCAGCAGTTTCCGGAGGGGAGGCACTGAAGCTTTCTTT. As protein: CASSFRRGGTEAFF.

The chain is built from TRBV30 and TRBJ1-1; D call uncertain. Per the germline V gene, CDR1 is GTSNPN and CDR2 is SVGIG (reference sequence). The V and J ends lost 0 bases and 1 base respectively, with 15 bases between them. CDR3 length: 16 residues. The CDR3: CAWSVQSFIPNTEAFF. The CDR3 DNA reads as TGTGCCTGGAGTGTACAGTCATTTATTCCGAACACTGAAGCTTTCTTT. Using reference TRBV30 and TRBJ1-1 for the parts outside the CDR3, the full variable domain is SQTIHQWPATLVQPVGSPLSLECTVEGTSNPNLYWYRQAAGRGLQLLFYSVGIGQISSEVPQNLSASRPQDRQFILSSKKLLLSDSGFYLCAWSVQSFIPNTEAFFGQGTRLTVV.

This rearrangement joins TRBV4-1 to TRBJ1-4; D perhaps matches TRBD1 (5 bases). The ends were cut back, 6 bases at V and 8 bases at J, with 31 bases in the middle. The CDR3 is 19 amino acids. Germline lookup yields CDR1 MGHRA and CDR2 YSYEKL. The CDR3 DNA reads TGCGCCAGCAGACTGCTCGCCGGGATCGTGAAGGGACTGCAGGAAAAACTGTTTTTT. It is translated as CASRLLAGIVKGLQEKLFF.

The rearrangement uses TRBV5-1 and TRBJ2-7; D is ambiguous. The V gene lost 4 bases and the J gene lost 1 base, with 9 bases spanning the gap. CDR3 length equals 13 residues. The germline CDR1 and CDR2 sequences are SGHRS and YFSETQ. The CDR3 spells CASSRMESYEQYF. The CDR3 DNA reads as TGCGCCAGCAGCCGAATGGAGTCCTACGAGCAGTACTTC.

This clone was detected once. V is TRBV29-1 and J is TRBJ2-3, with TRBD1 identical over 7 bases. There are 16 residues in the CDR3. The germline V gene encodes CDR1 SQVTM and CDR2 ANQGSEA. The ends lost 6 bases at V and 0 bases at J; junction bases unmatched: 12. CDR3 in DNA: TGCAGCGTGGCCGGGACAGAGAAGACTAGCACAGATACGCAGTATTTT. It is translated as CSVAGTEKTSTDTQYF.

V usage is TRBV6-5 and J usage is TRBJ1-1; weak D call: TRBD1 (5 bases). This CDR3 has 13 amino acids. V dropped 6 bases and J dropped 4 bases, with 12 bases sitting between them. The V gene's germline CDR1 is MNHEY and CDR2 SVGAGI. The CDR3 region is CASRAGKVTEAFF. The CDR3 nucleotides read TGTGCCAGCAGGGCAGGGAAGGTCACTGAAGCTTTCTTT.

The chain's CDR3 is CASSDFGGPAEAFF. The CDR3 nucleotides read TGTGCCAGTAGTGACTTCGGGGGGCCGGCTGAAGCTTTCTTT. The V gene is TRBV19, the J gene TRBJ1-1, with TRBD1 as a possible D gene (6 bases). The V gene lost 5 bases and the J gene lost 6 bases, with 16 bases spanning the gap. Germline lookup yields CDR1 LNHDA and CDR2 SQIVND (reference sequence). There are 14 residues in the CDR3.

The chain joins TRBV30 to TRBJ2-2; tentatively, D is TRBD2 (6 bases). The germline V and J ends were trimmed by 3 bases and 3 bases, with 14 bases remaining between them. CDR3 length: 15 amino acids. Germline values: CDR1 GTSNPN, CDR2 SVGIG (reference sequence). The chain's CDR3 is CAWRSGEADTGELFF. The CDR3 nucleotides read TGTGCCTGGAGGTCGGGGGAAGCGGACACCGGGGAGCTGTTTTTT.

The chain couples TRBV7-9 to TRBJ1-3; a weak D match, TRBD1 (5 bases). Trimming pared 6 bases from V and 8 bases from J, leaving 14 bases between. This CDR3 is 13 amino acids long. CDR1 SEHNR and CDR2 FQNEAQ come from the germline V gene (reference sequence). CDR3 nucleotides: TGTGCCAGCAGTTCCCCTCAAGGGGACACCATATATTTT. This codes for CASSSPQGDTIYF.

V and J are TRBV2 and TRBJ2-1, with 8 bases that match TRBD2. V lost 6 bases and J lost 6; bases outside the gene matches: 13. Germline assignment: CDR1 SNHLY and CDR2 FYNNEI. The CDR3 covers 16 residues. CDR3: CASSPPGTRPRNEQFF. CDR3 nucleotide sequence: TGTGCCAGCAGCCCCCCCGGGACTAGACCCCGCAATGAGCAGTTCTTC.

This clone is a singleton in its sample. The genes are TRBV2 and TRBJ1-1; no definite D call. Looked up from germline, CDR1 is SNHLY and CDR2 is FYNNEI. V lost 1 base, J lost 3 bases, and 15 bases lay in between. The CDR3 is 16 amino acids. For the CDR3, the DNA is TGTGCCAGCAGTGAAGAAGGGAGGGCGGCAGACACTGAAGCTTTCTTT. Encoded protein: CASSEEGRAADTEAFF.